The 6 T cell receptor beta chains below all came from one sample that was sequenced in a study of beta chain features in type 1 diabetes. Expressed TCRB transcripts were sequenced, since all the RNA that had been isolated was reverse transcribed. This table comes from immunoSEQ multiplex PCR, and its TCRdb copy is limited to in-frame clones, with some not included. The data contain some 360,000 clones, 15% to 20% of them seen just once; the ten biggest clones take up 0.035% to 0.05%. Sequencing was done on a sample of naive CD4+ T cells from blood. The receptor source for this set is a woman in her late teens or twenties in good health.

V usage is TRBV30 and J usage is TRBJ2-3; TRBD1 is a possible D gene (5 bases). This CDR3 has 14 amino acids. The germline V gene encodes CDR1 GTSNPN and CDR2 SVGIG (reference sequence). V was trimmed by 7 bases and J by 2 bases, leaving 16 bases between them. The CDR3 DNA follows: TGTGCCTCCCAGGAAGGGGCCAACACAGATACGCAGTATTTT. Protein: CASQEGANTDTQYF.

V is TRBV19 and J is TRBJ2-1; 10 nucleotides align to TRBD2. The CDR3 has 14 residues. Germline loops: CDR1 LNHDA, CDR2 SQIVND (reference sequence). After removal of 6 bases from V and 7 bases from J, the junction contained 6 bases not matched to a gene. The CDR3 coding sequence is TGTGCCAGTAGACCTGGGACTAGCGTTAATGAGCAGTTCTTC. As protein: CASRPGTSVNEQFF. Together with reference TRBV19 and TRBJ2-1, the CDR3 gives the full variable domain: DGGITQSPKYLFRKEGQNVTLSCEQNLNHDAMYWYRQDPGQGLRLIYYSQIVNDFQKGDIAEGYSVSREKKESFPLTVTSAQKNPTAFYLCASRPGTSVNEQFFGPGTRLTVL.

The J gene is TRBJ2-4, the V gene TRBV7-9, with 7 bases lining up with TRBD1. The CDR3 extends over 14 amino acids. V was pared by 3 bases and J by 5 bases, with 4 bases of the junction left unmatched. Looked up from germline, CDR1 is SEHNR and CDR2 is FQNEAQ (reference sequence). The CDR3 reads CASSFTGAQNIQYF. CDR3 DNA: TGTGCCAGCAGCTTTACAGGGGCTCAAAACATTCAGTACTTC.

This clone was found a few times. The chain links TRBV14 to TRBJ2-7; 8 nucleotides agree with TRBD2. V trimming: 6 bases; J trimming: 5 bases; junction bases outside the gene matches: 9. This CDR3 has 14 residues. The V gene's germline CDR1 is SGHDN and CDR2 FVKESK. The CDR3 sequence is CASRISGSGDEQYF. CDR3 sequence (DNA): TGTGCCAGCAGAATCAGCGGGAGCGGCGACGAGCAGTACTTC.

A few counts support this clone. The chain employs TRBV4-1 and TRBJ1-1; no clear D. This CDR3 contains 15 residues. Germline CDR1 MGHRA, CDR2 YSYEKL. The V end lost 2 bases, the J end lost 0 bases, and 10 bases lay between the germline ends. CDR3 nucleotide sequence: TGCGCCAGCAGCCAAACAAACCCCCTGAACACTGAAGCTTTCTTT. This codes for CASSQTNPLNTEAFF.

This clone was recorded a few times. The gene calls are TRBV5-1 and TRBJ2-3; 8 bases align to TRBD1. V gave up 2 bases and J gave up 2 bases; unmatched junction bases: 4. The length of the CDR3 is 15 residues. The germline V gene has CDR1 SGHRS and CDR2 YFSETQ. The CDR3 DNA is TGCGCCAGCAGCTTAGCGGACAGGGCCACAGATACGCAGTATTTT. This codes for CASSLADRATDTQYF.